The rows below give T cell receptor beta chains drawn from one sample of a study of CD8+ T cells in alopecia areata. Repertoires were generated with immunoSEQ multiplex PCR, while TCRdb's copy carries only in-frame clones and drops some. The top ten clones hold 16% of a sample with about 180,000 clones, about 61% of them seen once. Sequences were derived from CD4+ T cells sorted from blood, sampled at approximately week 60, from a patient treated with tofacitinib. Receptors were obtained from a human donor with alopecia areata. The CDR3 runs from the conserved cysteine through the conserved F or W. Each record gives: D gene, clone size, J gene, V gene, CDR3 DNA, CDR3 protein. A D gene is named only where the DNA matches it firmly. The listing skips clone size in some rows; elsewhere it reads once, few, many or a size class.

d_gene: NA; abundance: few; j_gene: TRBJ2-2; v_gene: TRBV29-1; CDR3nt: TGCAGCGTTGAAGGGGCCAGAACCGGGGAGCTGTTTTTT; CDR3aa: CSVEGARTGELFF
d_gene: NA; abundance: NA; j_gene: TRBJ2-7; v_gene: TRBV6-1; CDR3nt: TGTGCCAGCAGTGAGACCTACGAGCAGTACTTC; CDR3aa: CASSETYEQYF
d_gene: TRBD1; abundance: NA; j_gene: TRBJ2-5; v_gene: TRBV11-2; CDR3nt: TGTGCCAGCAGCTCGGACAGGGTGGTTGGGACCCAGTACTTC; CDR3aa: CASSSDRVVGTQYF
d_gene: NA; abundance: few; j_gene: TRBJ2-5; v_gene: TRBV29-1; CDR3nt: TGCAGCGTCCACGGGCGGTACCAAGAGACCCAGTACTTC; CDR3aa: CSVHGRYQETQYF
d_gene: NA; abundance: NA; j_gene: TRBJ2-7; v_gene: TRBV29-1; CDR3nt: TGCAGCGTACAGAGCTTCTCCTACGAGCAGTACTTC; CDR3aa: CSVQSFSYEQYF
d_gene: TRBD1; abundance: few; j_gene: TRBJ2-2; v_gene: TRBV9; CDR3nt: TGTGCCAGCAGCGTTACAGGGGGCGGCGGGGAGCTGTTTTTT; CDR3aa: CASSVTGGGGELFF
d_gene: TRBD2; abundance: NA; j_gene: TRBJ2-3; v_gene: TRBV27; CDR3nt: TGTGCCAGCAGTTTAAGCGGGGGCACAGATACGCAGTATTTT; CDR3aa: CASSLSGGTDTQYF
d_gene: TRBD1; abundance: NA; j_gene: TRBJ1-2; v_gene: TRBV5-1; CDR3nt: TGCGCCAGCAGCTTGGACCCGGGACAGGCCTATGGCTACACCTTC; CDR3aa: CASSLDPGQAYGYTF
d_gene: NA; abundance: NA; j_gene: TRBJ2-5; v_gene: TRBV19; CDR3nt: TGTGCCAGTAGTATGGGAAGAGGGGAGACCCAGTACTTC; CDR3aa: CASSMGRGETQYF
d_gene: NA; abundance: NA; j_gene: TRBJ2-3; v_gene: TRBV9; CDR3nt: TGTGCCAGCAGCCCCGGAGGCTTGCCTAGCACAGATACGCAGTATTTT; CDR3aa: CASSPGGLPSTDTQYF
d_gene: NA; abundance: NA; j_gene: TRBJ2-2; v_gene: TRBV18; CDR3nt: TGTGCCAGCTCACCACGGGGGCTGAACACCGGGGAGCTGTTTTTT; CDR3aa: CASSPRGLNTGELFF
d_gene: NA; abundance: NA; j_gene: TRBJ2-5; v_gene: TRBV9; CDR3nt: TGTGCCAGCAGCGTAGACGGAGAGACCCAGTACTTC; CDR3aa: CASSVDGETQYF
d_gene: NA; abundance: NA; j_gene: TRBJ1-1; v_gene: TRBV4-1; CDR3nt: TGCGCCAGCAGCCGAACAGGGAAGGGCACTGAAGCTTTCTTT; CDR3aa: CASSRTGKGTEAFF
d_gene: NA; abundance: NA; j_gene: TRBJ2-7; v_gene: TRBV7-3; CDR3nt: TGTGCCAGCAGCTTGGGGCGGCCACCTGACGAGCAGTACTTC; CDR3aa: CASSLGRPPDEQYF
d_gene: NA; abundance: few; j_gene: TRBJ1-2; v_gene: TRBV18; CDR3nt: TGTGCCAGCTCACCAGCCTACACCTTC; CDR3aa: CASSPAYTF
d_gene: NA; abundance: NA; j_gene: TRBJ2-7; v_gene: TRBV2; CDR3nt: TGTGCCAGCAGTGAAGCGGGACGGGGCACCGAGCAGTACTTC; CDR3aa: CASSEAGRGTEQYF
d_gene: TRBD1; abundance: NA; j_gene: TRBJ2-7; v_gene: TRBV7-9; CDR3nt: TGTGCCAGCAGCAGGGACAGAGCCTTTTACGAGCAGTACTTC; CDR3aa: CASSRDRAFYEQYF
d_gene: NA; abundance: NA; j_gene: TRBJ1-5; v_gene: TRBV18; CDR3nt: TGTGCCAGCTCACAAGAGCCAGGTGAGGGTCAGCCCCAGCATTTT; CDR3aa: CASSQEPGEGQPQHF
d_gene: NA; abundance: once; j_gene: TRBJ1-1; v_gene: TRBV2; CDR3nt: TGTGCCAGCAGTGAACATGACGGAGCCACTGAAGCTTTCTTT; CDR3aa: CASSEHDGATEAFF
d_gene: TRBD1; abundance: NA; j_gene: TRBJ2-7; v_gene: TRBV18; CDR3nt: TGTGCCAGCTCACCAGGTACAGGGGGCCCCTACGAGCAGTACTTC; CDR3aa: CASSPGTGGPYEQYF
d_gene: TRBD1; abundance: few; j_gene: TRBJ1-6; v_gene: TRBV19; CDR3nt: TGTGCCACGGGGACAGGGAATAATTCACCCCTCCACTTT; CDR3aa: CATGTGNNSPLHF
d_gene: NA; abundance: NA; j_gene: TRBJ2-5; v_gene: TRBV5-6; CDR3nt: TGTGCCAGCAGCTTATCAGGGACTGAAGAGACCCAGTACTTC; CDR3aa: CASSLSGTEETQYF
d_gene: NA; abundance: NA; j_gene: TRBJ1-2; v_gene: TRBV30; CDR3nt: TGTGCCTGGACCCCCCCCGCAGTCGGCTACACCTTC; CDR3aa: CAWTPPAVGYTF
d_gene: NA; abundance: once; j_gene: TRBJ1-1; v_gene: TRBV6-6; CDR3nt: TGTGCCAGCAGTTACTCGATCCCTGAAGCTTTCTTT; CDR3aa: CASSYSIPEAFF